This T cell receptor beta chain stems from a study of cytomegalovirus exposure and HLA in healthy donors. With 7 bases clipped from V and 5 bases from J, the junction kept 13 bases outside the gene matches. Germline assignment: CDR1 LNHDA and CDR2 SQIVND (reference sequence). The CDR3 is made up of 16 amino acids. The primer mix had 60 Vbeta and 13 Jbeta primers. The repertoire was sequenced with immunoSEQ multiplex PCR; TCRdb's copy has only in-frame clones and lacks some. The data show 130,000 or so clones, around 66% seen once. For this clone: What it binds is unknown.

Broader study findings: Across donors, presence/absence analyses took sequencing depth to be roughly uniform.

The chain couples TRBV19 to TRBJ1-5; the match to TRBD1 covers 8 bases. The source is a woman aged 55-70 years in good health and CMV-seronegative. Sequenced: PBMCs. CDR3 nucleotide sequence: TGTGCCAGTACCAAACCCGAGGCAGGGGGCCATCAGCCCCAGCATTTT. Translation: CASTKPEAGGHQPQHF.